This T cell receptor beta chain was sequenced in a study of control samples from healthy donors and cancer patients. Germline V gene sequence: CDR1 MNHNS, CDR2 SASEGT. CDR3 length equals 16 residues. V shed 0 bases and J shed 7 bases, with 15 bases lying between them. Some clones are missing from TCRdb's copy, which holds only in-frame ones; the method was immunoSEQ multiplex PCR. The data show approximately 130,000 clones, approximately 90% seen once. The V gene is TRBV6-1, the J gene TRBJ2-2, with D maybe TRBD2 (5 bases). Source material: blood. This receptor was taken from a young man in good health. The CDR3 sequence is CASSEARGTFLGELFF. As DNA, the CDR3 is TGTGCCAGCAGTGAAGCCCGGGGAACCTTTCTCGGGGAGCTGTTTTTT.